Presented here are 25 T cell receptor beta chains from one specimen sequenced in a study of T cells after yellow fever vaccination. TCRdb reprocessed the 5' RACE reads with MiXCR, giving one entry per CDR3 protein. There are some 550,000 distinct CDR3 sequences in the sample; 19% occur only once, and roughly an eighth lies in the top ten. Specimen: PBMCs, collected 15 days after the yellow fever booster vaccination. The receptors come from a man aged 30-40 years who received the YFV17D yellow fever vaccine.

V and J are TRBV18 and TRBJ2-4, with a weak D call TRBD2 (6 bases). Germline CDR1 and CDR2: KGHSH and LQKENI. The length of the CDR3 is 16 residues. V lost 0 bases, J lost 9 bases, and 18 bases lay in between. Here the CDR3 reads CASSPPTGGKEGIQYF. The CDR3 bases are TGTGCCAGCTCACCACCTACGGGTGGGAAGGAGGGCATTCAGTACTTC.

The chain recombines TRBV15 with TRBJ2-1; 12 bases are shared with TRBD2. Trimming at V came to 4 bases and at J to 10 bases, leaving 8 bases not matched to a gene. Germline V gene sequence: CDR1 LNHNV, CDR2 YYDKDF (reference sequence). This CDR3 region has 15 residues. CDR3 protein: CATSKEGLAGPEQFF. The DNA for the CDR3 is TGTGCCACCAGCAAGGAAGGACTAGCGGGGCCCGAGCAGTTCTTC.

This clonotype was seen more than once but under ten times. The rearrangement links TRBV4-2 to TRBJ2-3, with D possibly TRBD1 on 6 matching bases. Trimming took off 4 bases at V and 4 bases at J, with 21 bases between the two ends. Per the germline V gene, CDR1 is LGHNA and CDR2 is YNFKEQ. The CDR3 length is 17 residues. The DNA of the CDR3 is TGTGCCAGCAGCCCCGAGGACCAGACCAGGGGCGCAGATACGCAGTATTTT. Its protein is CASSPEDQTRGADTQYF.

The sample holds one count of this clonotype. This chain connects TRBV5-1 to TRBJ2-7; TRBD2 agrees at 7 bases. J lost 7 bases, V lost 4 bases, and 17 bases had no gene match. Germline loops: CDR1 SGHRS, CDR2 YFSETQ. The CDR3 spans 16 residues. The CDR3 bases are TGCGCCAGCAGCCCTGTGGGAGGGCAACGGTTCATGGAGCAGTACTTC. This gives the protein CASSPVGGQRFMEQYF.

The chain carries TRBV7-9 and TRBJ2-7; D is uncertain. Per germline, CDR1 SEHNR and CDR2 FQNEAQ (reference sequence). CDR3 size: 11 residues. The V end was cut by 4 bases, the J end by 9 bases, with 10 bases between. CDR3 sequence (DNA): TGTGCCAGCAGCTCCCAAACTGGGCAGTACTTC. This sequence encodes CASSSQTGQYF.

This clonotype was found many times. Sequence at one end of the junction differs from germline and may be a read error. The CDR3 is CASSLEYNEQFF. The DNA of the CDR3 is TGTGCCAGCTCACTAGAGTACAATGAGCAGTTCTTC. V is TRBV5-1 and J is TRBJ2-1; D possibly corresponds to TRBD2 (5 bases). In germline, CDR1 is SGHRS, CDR2 YFSETQ. The CDR3 runs to 12 residues. Full variable domain (remainder filled in from reference TRBV5-1 and TRBJ2-1): KAGVTQTPRYLIKTRGQQVTLSCSPISGHRSVSWYQQTPGQGLQFLFEYFSETQRNKGNFPGRFSGRQFSNSRSEMNVSTLELGDSALYLCASSLEYNEQFFGPGTRLTVL.

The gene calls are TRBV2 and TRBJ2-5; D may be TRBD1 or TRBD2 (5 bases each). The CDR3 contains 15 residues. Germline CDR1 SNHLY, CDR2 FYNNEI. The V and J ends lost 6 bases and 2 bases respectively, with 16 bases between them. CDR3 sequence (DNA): TGTGCCAGCAGCGCCAACATGGGGGTACAAGAGACCCAGTACTTC. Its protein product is CASSANMGVQETQYF.

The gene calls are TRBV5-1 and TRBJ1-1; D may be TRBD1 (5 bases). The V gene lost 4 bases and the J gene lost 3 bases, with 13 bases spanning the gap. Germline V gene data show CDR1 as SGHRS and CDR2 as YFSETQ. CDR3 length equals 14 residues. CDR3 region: CASSRTRGDTEAFF. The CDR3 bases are TGCGCCAGCAGCCGTACCCGGGGGGACACTGAAGCTTTCTTT.

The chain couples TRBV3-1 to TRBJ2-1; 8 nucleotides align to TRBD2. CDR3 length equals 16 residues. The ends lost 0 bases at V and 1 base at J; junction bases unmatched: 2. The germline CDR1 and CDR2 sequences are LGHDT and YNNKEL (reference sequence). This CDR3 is CASSQEAGGSYNEQFF. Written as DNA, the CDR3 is TGTGCCAGCAGCCAAGAGGCGGGAGGTTCCTACAATGAGCAGTTCTTC.

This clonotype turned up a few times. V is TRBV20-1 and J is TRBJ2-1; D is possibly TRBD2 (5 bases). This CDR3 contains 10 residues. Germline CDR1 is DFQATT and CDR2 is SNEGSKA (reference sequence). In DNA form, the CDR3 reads TGCAGGGGTGGACTCAACGGGCAGTTCTTC. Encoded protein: CRGGLNGQFF.

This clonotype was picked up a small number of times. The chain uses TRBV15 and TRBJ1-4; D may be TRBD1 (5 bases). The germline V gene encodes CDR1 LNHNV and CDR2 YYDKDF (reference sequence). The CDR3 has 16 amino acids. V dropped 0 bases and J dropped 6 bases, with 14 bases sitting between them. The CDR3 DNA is TGTGCCACCAGCAGAGATCGGACCCGAGGGGATGAAAAACTGTTTTTT. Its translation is CATSRDRTRGDEKLFF.

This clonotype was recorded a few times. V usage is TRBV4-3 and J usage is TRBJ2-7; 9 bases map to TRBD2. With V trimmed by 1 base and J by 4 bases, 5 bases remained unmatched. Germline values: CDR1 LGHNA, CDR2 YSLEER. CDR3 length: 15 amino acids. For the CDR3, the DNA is TGCGCCAGCAGCCAAGGACTAGCGGAGCGATACGAGCAGTACTTC. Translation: CASSQGLAERYEQYF.

In DNA form, the CDR3 reads TGCAGTGCTAGAGGTGGAGGCAATGAGCAGTTCTTC. Translated: CSARGGGNEQFF. The V call is TRBV20-1, the J call TRBJ2-1; TRBD2 is a possible D gene (5 bases). The germline gives CDR1 DFQATT, CDR2 SNEGSKA (reference sequence). The CDR3 has 12 residues. V lost 1 base and J lost 6, with 7 bases in between.

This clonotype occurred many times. In DNA form, the CDR3 reads TGCGCCAGCAGCCAAGATACAGGAGGGCCGGAGACCCAGTACTTC. Amino acid sequence: CASSQDTGGPETQYF. The genes are TRBV4-3 and TRBJ2-5, with a tentative D call TRBD2 (6 bases). V was pared by 0 bases and J by 5 bases, with 13 bases between. The CDR3 covers 15 residues. Germline V gives CDR1 LGHNA, CDR2 YSLEER.

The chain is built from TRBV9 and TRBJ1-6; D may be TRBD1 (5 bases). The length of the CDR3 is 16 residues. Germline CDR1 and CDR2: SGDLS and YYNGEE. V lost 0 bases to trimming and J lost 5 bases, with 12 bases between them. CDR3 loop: CASSVGGGLDNSPLHF. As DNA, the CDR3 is TGTGCCAGCAGCGTAGGGGGGGGACTGGATAATTCACCCCTCCACTTT.

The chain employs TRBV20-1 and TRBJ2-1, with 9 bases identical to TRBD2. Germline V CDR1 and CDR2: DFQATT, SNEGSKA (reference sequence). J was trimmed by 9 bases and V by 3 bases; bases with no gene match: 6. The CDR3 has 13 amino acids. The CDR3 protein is CSARASGKSEQFF. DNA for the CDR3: TGCAGTGCTAGGGCTAGCGGGAAAAGTGAGCAGTTCTTC.

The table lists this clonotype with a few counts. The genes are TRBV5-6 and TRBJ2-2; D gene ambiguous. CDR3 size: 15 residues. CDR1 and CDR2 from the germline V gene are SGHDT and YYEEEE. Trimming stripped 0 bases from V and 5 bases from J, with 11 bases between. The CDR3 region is CASSLALMDTGELFF. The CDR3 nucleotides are TGTGCCAGCAGCTTGGCCTTAATGGATACCGGGGAGCTGTTTTTT. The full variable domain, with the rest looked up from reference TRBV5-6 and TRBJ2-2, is DAGVTQSPTHLIKTRGQQVTLRCSPKSGHDTVSWYQQALGQGPQFIFQYYEEEERQRGNFPDRFSGHQFPNYSSELNVNALLLGDSALYLCASSLALMDTGELFFGEGSRLTVL.

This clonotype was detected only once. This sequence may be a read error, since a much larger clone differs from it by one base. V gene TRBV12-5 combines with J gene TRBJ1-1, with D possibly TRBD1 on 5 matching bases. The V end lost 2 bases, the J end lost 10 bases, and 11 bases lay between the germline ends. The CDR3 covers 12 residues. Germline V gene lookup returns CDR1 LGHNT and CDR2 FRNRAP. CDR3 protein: CASGLPGKTAFF. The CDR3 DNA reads TGTGCTAGTGGTTTGCCAGGGAAGACAGCTTTCTTT.

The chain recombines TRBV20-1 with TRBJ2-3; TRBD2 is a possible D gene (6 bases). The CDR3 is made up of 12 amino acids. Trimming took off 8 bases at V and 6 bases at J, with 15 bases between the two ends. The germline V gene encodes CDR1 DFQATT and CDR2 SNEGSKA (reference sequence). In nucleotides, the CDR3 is TGCAGTTCGGGACGAGGAGGGGATACGCAGTATTTT. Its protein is CSSGRGGDTQYF.

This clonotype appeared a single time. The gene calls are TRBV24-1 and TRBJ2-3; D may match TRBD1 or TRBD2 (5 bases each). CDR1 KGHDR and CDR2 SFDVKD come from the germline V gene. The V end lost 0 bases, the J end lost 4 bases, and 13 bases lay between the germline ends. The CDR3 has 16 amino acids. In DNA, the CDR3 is TGTGCCACCAGTGATTTGGGGACCCCCGGGGCAGATACGCAGTATTTT. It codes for CATSDLGTPGADTQYF.

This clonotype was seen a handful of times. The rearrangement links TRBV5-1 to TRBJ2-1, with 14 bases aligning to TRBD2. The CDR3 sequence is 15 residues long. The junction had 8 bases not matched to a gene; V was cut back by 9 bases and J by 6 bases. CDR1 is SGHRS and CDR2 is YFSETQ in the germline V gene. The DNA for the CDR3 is TGCGCCACCTTTGAGGGGACTAGCGGGAGCAATGAGCAGTTCTTC. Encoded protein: CATFEGTSGSNEQFF.

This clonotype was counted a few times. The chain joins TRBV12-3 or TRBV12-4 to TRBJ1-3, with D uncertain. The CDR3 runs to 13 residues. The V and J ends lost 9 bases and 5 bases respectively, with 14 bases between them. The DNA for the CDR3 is TGTGCCAGTACGGTCGTCGGTAGAAACACCATATATTTT. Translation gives CASTVVGRNTIYF.

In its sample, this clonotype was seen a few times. Here the CDR3 reads CAWSYRDTLMSTDTQYF. DNA of the CDR3: TGTGCCTGGAGTTACCGGGACACCCTAATGAGCACAGATACGCAGTATTTT. V gene TRBV30 combines with J gene TRBJ2-3, with D tentatively TRBD1 (6 bases). V lost 2 bases to trimming and J lost 0 bases, with 18 bases between them. This CDR3 is 17 amino acids long. Germline-derived CDR1 and CDR2 are GTSNPN and SVGIG (reference sequence).

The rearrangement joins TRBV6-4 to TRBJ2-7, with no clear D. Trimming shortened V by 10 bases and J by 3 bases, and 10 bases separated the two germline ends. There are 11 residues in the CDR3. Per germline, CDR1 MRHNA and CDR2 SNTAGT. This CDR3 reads CANTFRYEQYF. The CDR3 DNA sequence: TGTGCCAATACATTCCGCTACGAGCAGTACTTC.

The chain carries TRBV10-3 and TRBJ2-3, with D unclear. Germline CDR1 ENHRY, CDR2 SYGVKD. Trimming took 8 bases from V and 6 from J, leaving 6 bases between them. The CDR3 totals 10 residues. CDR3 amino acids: CAIGSDTQYF. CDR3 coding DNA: TGTGCCATCGGCAGTGATACGCAGTATTTT.